In this sample, the clone carrying this TCR beta chain turned up a few times. Antigen specificity is unknown. The data were obtained in a study of T cell repertoires in cytomegalovirus infection. Study at large: Signatures in public TCR beta sequences pointed to both CMV infection and matching HLA type.

Findings and limits, study-wide: The ex vivo response was dominated by HLA-C-restricted CMV-specific TCR beta clonotypes. Accumulated public TCR beta family frequency recognized individuals carrying CMV together with the relevant HLA.

Trimming removed 7 bases at V and 8 bases at J, with 23 bases between. Germline V gene lookup returns CDR1 MDHEN and CDR2 SYDVKM. CDR3 size: 15 residues. TCRdb independently ran MiXCR on the reads; one entry per CDR3 protein. The sample comprises 150,000 to 200,000 distinct CDR3 sequences, roughly 20% of which are singletons, and approximately 2.9% rests with the top ten. V and J are TRBV28 and TRBJ1-2; no firm D call. The specimen sequenced was PBMCs. This clonotype originated in a human donor in good health (CMV status not recorded). Some clones in this sample may be carry-over from other donors' samples. This CDR3 is CASISAGSGVVGYTF. In nucleotides, the CDR3 is TGTGCCAGCATTTCTGCCGGCTCGGGAGTAGTCGGCTACACCTTC.